This T cell receptor (beta chain) was found in a study of healthy donors' naive CD4 and CD8 T cells. Trimming at V came to 6 bases and at J to 3 bases, leaving 9 bases not matched to a gene. Germline lookup yields CDR1 SGHDT and CDR2 YYEEEE. This CDR3 spans 14 amino acids. To note about this clonotype: Its antigen is unidentified.

Each TCR library used around 0.5 ug of total RNA and a linear amplification protocol. MiXCR, applied by TCRdb to the reads, yields one record per CDR3 protein. This table holds approximately 180,000 distinct CDR3 sequences, 65% to 75% found once. Study-wide findings and caveats: Negatively charged CDR3s marked CD8+ lineage; positively charged CDR3s marked CD4+ lineage.

The rearrangement links TRBV5-6 to TRBJ2-7; 7 nucleotides line up with TRBD2. The sequencing sample was made of naive CD4+ and CD8+ T cells sorted from blood, pooled from several donors. The sequence was collected from a pool of human donors in good health; the sample pools cells from several healthy donors. CDR3 residues: CASTLAEEVYEQYF. Here the CDR3 DNA reads TGTGCCAGCACCCTAGCGGAAGAGGTCTACGAGCAGTACTTC.